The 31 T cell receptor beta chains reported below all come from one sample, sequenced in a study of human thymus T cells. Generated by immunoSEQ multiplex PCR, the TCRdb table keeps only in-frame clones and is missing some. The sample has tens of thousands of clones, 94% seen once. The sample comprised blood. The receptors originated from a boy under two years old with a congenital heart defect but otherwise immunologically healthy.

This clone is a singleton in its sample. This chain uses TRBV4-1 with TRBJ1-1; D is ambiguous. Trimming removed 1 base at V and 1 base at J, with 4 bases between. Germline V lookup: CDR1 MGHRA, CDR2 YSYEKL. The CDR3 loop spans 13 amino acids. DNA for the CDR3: TGCGCCAGCAGCCAAGGACAGAACACTGAAGCTTTCTTT. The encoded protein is CASSQGQNTEAFF.

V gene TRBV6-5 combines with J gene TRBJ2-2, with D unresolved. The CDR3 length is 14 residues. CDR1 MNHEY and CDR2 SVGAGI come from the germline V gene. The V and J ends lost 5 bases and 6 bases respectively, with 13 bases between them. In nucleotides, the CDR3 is TGTGCCAGCAGTCCACGACAAAGCCCCGGGGAGCTGTTTTTT. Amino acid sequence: CASSPRQSPGELFF.

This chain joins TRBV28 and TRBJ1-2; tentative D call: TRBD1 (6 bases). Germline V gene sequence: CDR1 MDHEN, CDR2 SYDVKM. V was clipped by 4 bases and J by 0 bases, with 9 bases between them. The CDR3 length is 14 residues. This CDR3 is CASSSDRTNYGYTF. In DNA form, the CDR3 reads TGTGCCAGCAGTTCCGACAGGACTAACTATGGCTACACCTTC.

The CDR3 DNA reads as TGCGCCAGCAGCCCCGGACAGGGAACCCAGTACTTC. As protein: CASSPGQGTQYF. The chain couples TRBV5-1 to TRBJ2-5; the match to TRBD1 covers 8 bases. The trim removed 4 bases at V and 8 bases at J, leaving 4 bases unmatched. Germline assignment: CDR1 SGHRS and CDR2 YFSETQ. The CDR3 runs 12 residues.

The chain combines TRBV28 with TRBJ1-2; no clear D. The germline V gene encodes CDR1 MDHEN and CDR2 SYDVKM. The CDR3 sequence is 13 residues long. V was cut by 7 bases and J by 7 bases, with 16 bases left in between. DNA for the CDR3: TGTGCCAGCATCACTTCCTGGGAGATTGGCTACACCTTC. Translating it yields CASITSWEIGYTF.

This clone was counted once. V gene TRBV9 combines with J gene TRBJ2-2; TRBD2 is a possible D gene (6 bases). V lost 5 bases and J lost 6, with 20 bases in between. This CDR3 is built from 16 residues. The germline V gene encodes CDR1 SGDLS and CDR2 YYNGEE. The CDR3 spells CASSSAPSWGAGELFF. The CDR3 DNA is TGTGCCAGCAGTTCCGCCCCGAGTTGGGGGGCCGGGGAGCTGTTTTTT.

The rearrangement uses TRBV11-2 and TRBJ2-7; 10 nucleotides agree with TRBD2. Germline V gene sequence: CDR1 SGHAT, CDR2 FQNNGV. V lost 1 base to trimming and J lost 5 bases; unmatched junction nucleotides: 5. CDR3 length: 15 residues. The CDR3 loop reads CASSLALAGVHEQYF. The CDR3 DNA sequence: TGTGCCAGCAGCTTAGCCCTAGCGGGGGTCCACGAGCAGTACTTC.

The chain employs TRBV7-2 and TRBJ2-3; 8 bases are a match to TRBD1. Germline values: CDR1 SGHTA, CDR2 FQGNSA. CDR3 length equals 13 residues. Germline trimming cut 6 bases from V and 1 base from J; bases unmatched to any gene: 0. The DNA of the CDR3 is TGTGCCAGCAGGACAGGGGGCACAGATACGCAGTATTTT. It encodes CASRTGGTDTQYF. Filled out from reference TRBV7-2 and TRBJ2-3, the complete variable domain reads GAGVSQSPSNKVTEKGKDVELRCDPISGHTALYWYRQSLGQGLEFLIYFQGNSAPDKSGLPSDRFSAERTGGSVSTLTIQRTQQEDSAVYLCASRTGGTDTQYFGPGTRLTVL.

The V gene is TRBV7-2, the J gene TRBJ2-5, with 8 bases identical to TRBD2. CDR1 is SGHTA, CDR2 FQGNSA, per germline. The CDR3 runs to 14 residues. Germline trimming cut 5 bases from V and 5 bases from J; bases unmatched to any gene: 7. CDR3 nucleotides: TGTGCCAGCAGCCACGGGGGGGCGCGGGAGACCCAGTACTTC. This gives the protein CASSHGGARETQYF.

As DNA, the CDR3 is TGCGCCACCCCACCGGGACCCTTGGGGTACGAGCAGTACTTC. This gives the protein CATPPGPLGYEQYF. The chain couples TRBV10-1 to TRBJ2-7; TRBD1 or TRBD2 may be the D gene (5 bases each). Germline V CDR1 and CDR2: WNHNN, SYGVQD (reference sequence). The CDR3 length is 14 residues. Trimming removed 10 bases at V and 4 bases at J, with 20 bases between.

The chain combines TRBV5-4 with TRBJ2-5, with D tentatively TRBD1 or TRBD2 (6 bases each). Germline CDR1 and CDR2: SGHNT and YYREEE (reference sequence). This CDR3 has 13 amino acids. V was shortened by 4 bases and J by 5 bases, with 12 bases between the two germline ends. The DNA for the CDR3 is TGTGCCAGCAGCGTTTGGGGGGCGGAGACCCAGTACTTC. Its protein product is CASSVWGAETQYF.

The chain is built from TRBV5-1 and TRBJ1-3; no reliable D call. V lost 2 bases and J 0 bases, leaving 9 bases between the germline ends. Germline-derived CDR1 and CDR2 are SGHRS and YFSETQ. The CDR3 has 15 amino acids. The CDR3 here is CASSFAQSSGNTIYF. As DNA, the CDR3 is TGCGCCAGCAGCTTCGCCCAATCCTCTGGAAACACCATATATTTT.

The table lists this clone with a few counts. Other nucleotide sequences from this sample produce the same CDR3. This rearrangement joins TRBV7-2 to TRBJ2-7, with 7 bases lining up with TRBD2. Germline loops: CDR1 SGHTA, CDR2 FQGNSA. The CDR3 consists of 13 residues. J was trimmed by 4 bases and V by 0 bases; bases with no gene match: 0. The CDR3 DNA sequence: TGTGCCAGCAGCTTAGCGGGGGGGTACGAGCAGTACTTC. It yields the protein CASSLAGGYEQYF.

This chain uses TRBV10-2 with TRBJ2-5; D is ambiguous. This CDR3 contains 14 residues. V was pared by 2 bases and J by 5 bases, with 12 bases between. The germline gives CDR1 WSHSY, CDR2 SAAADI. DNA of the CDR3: TGCGCCAGCAGTGAGGTAGTGGTCGGGGAGACCCAGTACTTC. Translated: CASSEVVVGETQYF.

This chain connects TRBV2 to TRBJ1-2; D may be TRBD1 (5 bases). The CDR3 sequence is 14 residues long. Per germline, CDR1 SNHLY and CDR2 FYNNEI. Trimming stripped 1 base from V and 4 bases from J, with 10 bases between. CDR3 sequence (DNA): TGTGCCAGCAGTGAAGAAGGAAGGGGCTATGGCTACACCTTC. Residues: CASSEEGRGYGYTF.

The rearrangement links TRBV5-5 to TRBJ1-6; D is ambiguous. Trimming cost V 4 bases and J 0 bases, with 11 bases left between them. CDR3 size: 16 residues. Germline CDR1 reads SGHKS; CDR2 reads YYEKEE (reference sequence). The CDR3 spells CASSPAWSSYNSPLHF. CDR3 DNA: TGTGCCAGCAGCCCGGCTTGGAGCTCCTATAATTCACCCCTCCACTTT.

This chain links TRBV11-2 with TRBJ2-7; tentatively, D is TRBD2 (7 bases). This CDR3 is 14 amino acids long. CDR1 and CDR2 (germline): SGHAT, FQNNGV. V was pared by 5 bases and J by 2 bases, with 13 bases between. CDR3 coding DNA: TGTGCCAGCAGCCCGCGGGGGCCGCCCTACGAGCAGTACTTC. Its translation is CASSPRGPPYEQYF.

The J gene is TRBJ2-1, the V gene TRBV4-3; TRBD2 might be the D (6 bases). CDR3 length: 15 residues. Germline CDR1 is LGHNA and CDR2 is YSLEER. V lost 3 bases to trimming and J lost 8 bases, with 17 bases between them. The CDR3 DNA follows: TGCGCCAGCAGCCAGAATGACGGGGGAATGGATGAGCAGTTCTTC. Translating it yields CASSQNDGGMDEQFF.

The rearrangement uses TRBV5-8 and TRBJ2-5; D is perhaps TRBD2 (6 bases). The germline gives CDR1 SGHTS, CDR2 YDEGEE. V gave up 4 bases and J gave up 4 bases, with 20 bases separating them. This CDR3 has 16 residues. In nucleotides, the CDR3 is TGTGCCAGCAGCATTGGGATCGCAGGGAGGAGAGAGACCCAGTACTTC. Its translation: CASSIGIAGRRETQYF.

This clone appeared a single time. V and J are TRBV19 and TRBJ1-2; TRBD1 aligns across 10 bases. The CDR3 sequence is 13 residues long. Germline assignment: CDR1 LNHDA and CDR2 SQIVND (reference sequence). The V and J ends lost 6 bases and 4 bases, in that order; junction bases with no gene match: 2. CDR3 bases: TGTGCCAGTAGGACAGGGGGCTCCTATGGCTACACCTTC. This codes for CASRTGGSYGYTF.

The CDR3 DNA sequence: TGTGCCAGCAGTTACTCGGCTAGCGGGGGCTCATACGAGCAGTACTTC. Translated, it gives CASSYSASGGSYEQYF. The V and J genes are TRBV6-5 and TRBJ2-7; TRBD2 matches at 10 bases. The V and J ends lost 0 bases and 4 bases, in that order; junction bases with no gene match: 6. This CDR3 contains 16 residues. Germline V gene data show CDR1 as MNHEY and CDR2 as SVGAGI.

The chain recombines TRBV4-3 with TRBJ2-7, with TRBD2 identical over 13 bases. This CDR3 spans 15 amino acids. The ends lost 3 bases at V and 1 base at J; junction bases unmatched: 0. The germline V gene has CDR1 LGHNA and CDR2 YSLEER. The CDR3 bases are TGCGCCAGCAGCCAGGGACTAGCGGGGTCCTACGAGCAGTACTTC. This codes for CASSQGLAGSYEQYF.

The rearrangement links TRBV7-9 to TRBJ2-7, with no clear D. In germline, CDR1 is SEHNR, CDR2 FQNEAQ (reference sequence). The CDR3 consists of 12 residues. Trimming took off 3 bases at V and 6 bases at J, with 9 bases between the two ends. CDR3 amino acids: CASSFLVGEQYF. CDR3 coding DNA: TGTGCCAGCAGCTTCCTAGTAGGCGAGCAGTACTTC. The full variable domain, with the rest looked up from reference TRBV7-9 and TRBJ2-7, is DTGVSQNPRHKITKRGQNVTFRCDPISEHNRLYWYRQTLGQGPEFLTYFQNEAQLEKSRLLSDRFSAERPKGSFSTLEIQRTEQGDSAMYLCASSFLVGEQYFGPGTRLTVT.

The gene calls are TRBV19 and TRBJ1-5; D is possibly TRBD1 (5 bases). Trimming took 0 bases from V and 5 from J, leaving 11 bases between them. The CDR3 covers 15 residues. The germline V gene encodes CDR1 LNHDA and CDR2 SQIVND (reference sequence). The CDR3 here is CASSIEGDSYQPQHF. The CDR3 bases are TGTGCCAGTAGTATAGAGGGGGACTCATATCAGCCCCAGCATTTT.

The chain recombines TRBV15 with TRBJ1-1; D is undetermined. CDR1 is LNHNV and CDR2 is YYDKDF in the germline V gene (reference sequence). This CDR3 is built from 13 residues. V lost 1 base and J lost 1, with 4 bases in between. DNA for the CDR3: TGTGCCACCAGCAGAGTCGCGAACACTGAAGCTTTCTTT. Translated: CATSRVANTEAFF. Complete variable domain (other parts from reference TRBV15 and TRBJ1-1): DAMVIQNPRYQVTQFGKPVTLSCSQTLNHNVMYWYQQKSSQAPKLLFHYYDKDFNNEADTPDNFQSRRPNTSFCFLDIRSPGLGDTAMYLCATSRVANTEAFFGQGTRLTVV.

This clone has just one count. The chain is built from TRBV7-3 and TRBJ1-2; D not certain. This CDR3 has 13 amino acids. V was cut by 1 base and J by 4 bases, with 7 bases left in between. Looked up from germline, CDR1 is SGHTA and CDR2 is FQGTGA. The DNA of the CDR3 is TGTGCCAGCAGCTTAAACGGAGGCTATGGCTACACCTTC. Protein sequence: CASSLNGGYGYTF.

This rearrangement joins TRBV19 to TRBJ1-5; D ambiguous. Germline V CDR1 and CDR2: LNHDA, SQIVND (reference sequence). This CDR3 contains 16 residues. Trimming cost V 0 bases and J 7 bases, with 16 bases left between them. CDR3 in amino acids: CASSIDPLGMGQPQHF. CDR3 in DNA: TGTGCCAGTAGTATAGACCCTTTGGGGATGGGACAGCCCCAGCATTTT.

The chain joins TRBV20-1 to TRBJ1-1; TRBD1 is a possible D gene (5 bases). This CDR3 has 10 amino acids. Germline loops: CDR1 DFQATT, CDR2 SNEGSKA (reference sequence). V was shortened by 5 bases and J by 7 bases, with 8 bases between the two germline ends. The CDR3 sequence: CSAGGGEAFF. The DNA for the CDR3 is TGCAGTGCTGGGGGGGGTGAAGCTTTCTTT.

DNA of the CDR3: TGTGCCAGCAGTTGGACAGGGCCCACTGAAGCTTTCTTT. Its translation: CASSWTGPTEAFF. The chain joins TRBV7-9 to TRBJ1-1, with 8 bases fitting TRBD1. Unmatched junction bases numbered 4, after V lost 6 bases and J lost 4 bases. Looked up from germline, CDR1 is SEHNR and CDR2 is FQNEAQ (reference sequence). This CDR3 comprises 13 residues.

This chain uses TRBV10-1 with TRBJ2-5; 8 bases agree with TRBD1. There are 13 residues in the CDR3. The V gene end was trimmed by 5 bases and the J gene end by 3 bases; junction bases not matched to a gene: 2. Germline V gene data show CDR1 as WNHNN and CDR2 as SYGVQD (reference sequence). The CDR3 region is CASSRTGKETQYF. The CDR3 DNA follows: TGCGCCAGCAGTAGGACAGGGAAAGAGACCCAGTACTTC.

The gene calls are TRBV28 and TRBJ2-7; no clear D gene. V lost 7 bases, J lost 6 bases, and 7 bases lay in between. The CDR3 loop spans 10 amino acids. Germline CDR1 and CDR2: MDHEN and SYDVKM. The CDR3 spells CASMDGEQYF. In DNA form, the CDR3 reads TGTGCCAGCATGGATGGCGAGCAGTACTTC.